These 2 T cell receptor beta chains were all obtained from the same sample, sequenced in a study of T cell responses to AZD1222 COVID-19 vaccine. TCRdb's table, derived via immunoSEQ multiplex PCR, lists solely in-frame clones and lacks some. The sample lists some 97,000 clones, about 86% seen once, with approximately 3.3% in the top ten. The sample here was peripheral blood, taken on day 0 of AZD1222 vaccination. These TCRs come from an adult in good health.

This chain's CDR3 is CASSSGQVRGNYGYTF. CDR3 coding DNA: TGTGCCAGCAGCTCGGGACAGGTCAGAGGGAACTATGGCTACACCTTC. The chain is built from TRBV5-5 and TRBJ1-2; 8 positions match TRBD1. The CDR3 totals 16 residues. V trimming: 3 bases; J trimming: 2 bases; junction bases outside the gene matches: 9. Germline CDR1 SGHKS, CDR2 YYEKEE (reference sequence).

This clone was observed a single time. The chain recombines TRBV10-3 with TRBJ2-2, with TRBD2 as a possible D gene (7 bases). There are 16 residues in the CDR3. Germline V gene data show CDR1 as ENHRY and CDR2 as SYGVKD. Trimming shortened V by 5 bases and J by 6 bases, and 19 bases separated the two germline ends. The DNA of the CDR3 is TGTGCCATCAGTCCTACCTTGGGGGGGCGCCCCGGGGAGCTGTTTTTT. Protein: CAISPTLGGRPGELFF.